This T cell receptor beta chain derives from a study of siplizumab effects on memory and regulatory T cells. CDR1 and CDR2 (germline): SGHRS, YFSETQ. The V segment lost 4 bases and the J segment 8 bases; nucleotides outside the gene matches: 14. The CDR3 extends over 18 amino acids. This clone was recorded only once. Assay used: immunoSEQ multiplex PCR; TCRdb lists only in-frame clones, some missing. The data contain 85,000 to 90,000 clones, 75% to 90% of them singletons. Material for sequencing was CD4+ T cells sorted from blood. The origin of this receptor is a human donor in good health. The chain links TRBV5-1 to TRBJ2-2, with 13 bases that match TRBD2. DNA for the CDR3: TGCGCCAGCAGCAACCCCCGACTAGCGGGAGGCCCATCGGGGGAGCTGTTTTTT. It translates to CASSNPRLAGGPSGELFF.